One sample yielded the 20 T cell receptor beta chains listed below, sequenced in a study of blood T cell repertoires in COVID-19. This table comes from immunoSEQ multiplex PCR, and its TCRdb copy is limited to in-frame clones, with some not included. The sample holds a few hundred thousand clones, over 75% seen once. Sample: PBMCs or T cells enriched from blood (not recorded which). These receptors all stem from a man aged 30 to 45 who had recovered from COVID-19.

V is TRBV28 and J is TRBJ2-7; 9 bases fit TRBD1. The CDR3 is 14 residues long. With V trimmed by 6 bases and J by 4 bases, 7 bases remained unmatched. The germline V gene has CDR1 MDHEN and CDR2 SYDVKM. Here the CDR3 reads CASSSAQGAYEQYF. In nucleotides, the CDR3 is TGTGCCAGCAGCTCAGCACAGGGGGCGTACGAGCAGTACTTC.

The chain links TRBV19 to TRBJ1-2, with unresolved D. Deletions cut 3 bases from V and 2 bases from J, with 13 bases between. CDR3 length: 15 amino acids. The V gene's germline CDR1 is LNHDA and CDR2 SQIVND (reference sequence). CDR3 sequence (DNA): TGTGCCAGTAGTATTTTTGAGCGAGTGAACTATGGCTACACCTTC. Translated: CASSIFERVNYGYTF.

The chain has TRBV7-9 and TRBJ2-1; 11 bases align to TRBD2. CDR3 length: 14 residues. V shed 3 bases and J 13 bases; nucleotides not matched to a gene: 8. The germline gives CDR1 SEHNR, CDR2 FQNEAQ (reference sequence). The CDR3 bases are TGTGCCAGCAGCTTGATGACTAGCGGGGCAGACCAGTTCTTC. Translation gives CASSLMTSGADQFF. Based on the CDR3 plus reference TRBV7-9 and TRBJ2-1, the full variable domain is DTGVSQNPRHKITKRGQNVTFRCDPISEHNRLYWYRQTLGQGPEFLTYFQNEAQLEKSRLLSDRFSAERPKGSFSTLEIQRTEQGDSAMYLCASSLMTSGADQFFGPGTRLTVL.

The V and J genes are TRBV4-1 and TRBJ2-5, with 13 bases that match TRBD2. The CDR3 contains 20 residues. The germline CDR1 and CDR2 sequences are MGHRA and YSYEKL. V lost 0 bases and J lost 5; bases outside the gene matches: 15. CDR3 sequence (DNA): TGCGCCAGCAGCCAAGATAGTTCCAGGACTAGCGGGAGTGTTGGGGAGACCCAGTACTTC. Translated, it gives CASSQDSSRTSGSVGETQYF.

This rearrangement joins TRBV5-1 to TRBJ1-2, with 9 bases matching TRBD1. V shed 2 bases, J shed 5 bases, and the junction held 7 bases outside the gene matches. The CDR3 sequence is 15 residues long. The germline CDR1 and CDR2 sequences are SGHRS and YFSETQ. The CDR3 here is CASSFHDRGSYGYTF. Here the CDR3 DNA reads TGCGCCAGCAGCTTCCACGACAGGGGGAGTTATGGCTACACCTTC.

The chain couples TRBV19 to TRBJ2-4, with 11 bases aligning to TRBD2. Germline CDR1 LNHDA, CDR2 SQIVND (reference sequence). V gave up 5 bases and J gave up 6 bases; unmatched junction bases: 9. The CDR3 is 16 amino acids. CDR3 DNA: TGTGCCAGTAGTGTCACGGGACTAGCGGTCGGAAACATTCAGTACTTC. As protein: CASSVTGLAVGNIQYF.

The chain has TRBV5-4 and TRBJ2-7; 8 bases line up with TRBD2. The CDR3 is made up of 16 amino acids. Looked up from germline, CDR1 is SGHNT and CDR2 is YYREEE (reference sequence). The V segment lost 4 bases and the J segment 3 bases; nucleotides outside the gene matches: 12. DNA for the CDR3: TGTGCCAGCAGCCATATTACGGGAGGGCAACGCTACGAGCAGTACTTC. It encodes CASSHITGGQRYEQYF.

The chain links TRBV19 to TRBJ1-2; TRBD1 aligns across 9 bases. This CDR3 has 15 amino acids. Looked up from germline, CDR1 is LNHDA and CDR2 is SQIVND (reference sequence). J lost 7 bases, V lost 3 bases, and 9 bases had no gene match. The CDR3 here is CASSIGNRGRGGYTF. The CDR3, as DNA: TGTGCCAGTAGTATCGGAAACAGGGGGCGAGGTGGCTACACCTTC.

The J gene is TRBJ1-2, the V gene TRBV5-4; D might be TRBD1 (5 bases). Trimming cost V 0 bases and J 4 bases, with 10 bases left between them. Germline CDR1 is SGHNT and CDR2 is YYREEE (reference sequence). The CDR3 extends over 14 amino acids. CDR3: CASSLGGDGYGYTF. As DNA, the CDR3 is TGTGCCAGCAGCTTGGGGGGGGACGGCTATGGCTACACCTTC.

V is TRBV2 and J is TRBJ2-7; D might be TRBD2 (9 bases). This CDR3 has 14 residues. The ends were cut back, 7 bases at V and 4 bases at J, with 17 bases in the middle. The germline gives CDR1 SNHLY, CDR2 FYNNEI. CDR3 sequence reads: CASITGGLAYEQYF. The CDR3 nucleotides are TGTGCCAGCATAACAGGGGGACTAGCTTACGAGCAGTACTTC. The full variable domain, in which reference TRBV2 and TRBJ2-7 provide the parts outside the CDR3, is EPEVTQTPSHQVTQMGQEVILRCVPISNHLYFYWYRQILGQKVEFLVSFYNNEISEKSEIFDDQFSVERPDGSNFTLKIRSTKLEDSAMYFCASITGGLAYEQYFGPGTRLTVT.

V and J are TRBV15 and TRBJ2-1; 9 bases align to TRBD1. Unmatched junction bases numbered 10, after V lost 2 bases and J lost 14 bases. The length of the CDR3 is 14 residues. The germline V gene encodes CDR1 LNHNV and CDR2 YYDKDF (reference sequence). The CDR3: CATSRPYPGTGKFF. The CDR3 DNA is TGTGCCACCAGCAGACCTTACCCCGGGACAGGGAAGTTCTTC.

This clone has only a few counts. CDR3 sequence: CAISKDLISYEQYF. The CDR3 region has the DNA TGTGCCATCAGTAAGGACTTAATCTCTTACGAGCAGTACTTC. This rearrangement joins TRBV10-3 to TRBJ2-7; tentatively, D is TRBD2 (5 bases). This CDR3 comprises 14 residues. With 5 bases removed from V and 4 bases from J, the gap between germline ends came to 15 bases. From germline, CDR1 is ENHRY and CDR2 SYGVKD.

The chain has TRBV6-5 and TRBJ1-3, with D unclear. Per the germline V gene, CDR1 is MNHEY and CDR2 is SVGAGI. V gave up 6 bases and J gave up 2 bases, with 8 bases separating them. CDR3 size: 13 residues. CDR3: CASSESPGNTIYF. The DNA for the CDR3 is TGTGCCAGCAGCGAGTCTCCTGGAAACACCATATATTTT.

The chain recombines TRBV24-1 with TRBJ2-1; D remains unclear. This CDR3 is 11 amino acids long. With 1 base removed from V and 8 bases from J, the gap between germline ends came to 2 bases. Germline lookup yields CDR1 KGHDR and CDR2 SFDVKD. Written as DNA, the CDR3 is TGTGCCACCAGTGATTTCGATGAGCAGTTCTTC. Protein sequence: CATSDFDEQFF.

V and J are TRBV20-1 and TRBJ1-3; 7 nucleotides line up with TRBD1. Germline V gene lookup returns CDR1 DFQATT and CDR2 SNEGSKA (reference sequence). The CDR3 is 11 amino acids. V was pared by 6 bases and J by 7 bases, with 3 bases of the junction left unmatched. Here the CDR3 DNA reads TGCAGTGCATCGACAGGGAACACCATATATTTT. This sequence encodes CSASTGNTIYF.

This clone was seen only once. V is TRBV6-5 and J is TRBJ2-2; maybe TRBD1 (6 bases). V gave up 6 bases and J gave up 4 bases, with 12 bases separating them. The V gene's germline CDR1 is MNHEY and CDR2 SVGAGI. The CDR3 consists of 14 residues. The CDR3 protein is CASRWDIRTGELFF. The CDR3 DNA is TGTGCCAGCAGGTGGGACATACGCACCGGGGAGCTGTTTTTT.

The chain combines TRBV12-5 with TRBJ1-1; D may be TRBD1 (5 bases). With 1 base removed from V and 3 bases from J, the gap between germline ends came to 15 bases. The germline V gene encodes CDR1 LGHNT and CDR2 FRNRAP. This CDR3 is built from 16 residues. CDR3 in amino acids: CASGLAGVQGHTEAFF. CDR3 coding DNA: TGTGCTAGTGGTTTGGCGGGAGTCCAGGGCCACACTGAAGCTTTCTTT.

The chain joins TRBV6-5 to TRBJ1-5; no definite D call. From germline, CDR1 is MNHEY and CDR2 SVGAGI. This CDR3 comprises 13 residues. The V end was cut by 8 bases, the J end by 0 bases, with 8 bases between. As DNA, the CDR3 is TGTGCCAGCGGCCAAAATAGCAATCAGCCCCAGCATTTT. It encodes CASGQNSNQPQHF.

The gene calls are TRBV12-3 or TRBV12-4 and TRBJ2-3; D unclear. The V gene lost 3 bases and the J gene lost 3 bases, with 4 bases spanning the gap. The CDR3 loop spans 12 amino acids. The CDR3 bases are TGTGCCAGCAGTTTTCTAACAGATACGCAGTATTTT. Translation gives CASSFLTDTQYF.

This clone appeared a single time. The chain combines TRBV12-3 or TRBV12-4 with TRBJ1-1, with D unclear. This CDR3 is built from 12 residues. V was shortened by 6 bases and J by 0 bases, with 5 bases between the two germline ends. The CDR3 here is CASSRVNTEAFF. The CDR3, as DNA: TGTGCCAGCAGCCGAGTGAACACTGAAGCTTTCTTT.